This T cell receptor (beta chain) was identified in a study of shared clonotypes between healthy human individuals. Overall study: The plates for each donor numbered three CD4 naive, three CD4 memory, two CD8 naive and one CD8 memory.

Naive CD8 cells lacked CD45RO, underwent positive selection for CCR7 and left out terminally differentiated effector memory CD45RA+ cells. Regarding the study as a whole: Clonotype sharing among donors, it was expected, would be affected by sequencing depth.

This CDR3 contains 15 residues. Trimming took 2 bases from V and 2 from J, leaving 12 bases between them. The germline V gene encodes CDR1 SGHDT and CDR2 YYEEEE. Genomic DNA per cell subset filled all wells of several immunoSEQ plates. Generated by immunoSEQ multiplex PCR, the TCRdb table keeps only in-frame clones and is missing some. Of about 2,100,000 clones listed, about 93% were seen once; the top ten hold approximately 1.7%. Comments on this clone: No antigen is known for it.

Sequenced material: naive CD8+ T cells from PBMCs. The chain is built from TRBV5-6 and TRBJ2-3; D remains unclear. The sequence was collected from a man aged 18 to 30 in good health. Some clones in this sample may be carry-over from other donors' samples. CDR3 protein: CASSFSGQHTDTQYF. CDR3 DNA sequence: TGTGCCAGCAGCTTTTCTGGGCAGCACACAGATACGCAGTATTTT.